What follows are 7 T cell receptor beta chains derived from one specimen sequenced in a study of beta chain features in type 1 diabetes. Study-level results: TCRB CDR3s from Type 1 diabetes patients were moderately but significantly shorter in all four CD4+ subsets.

Of the isolated RNA, all was reverse transcribed, and so the sequenced material was expressed TCRB transcripts. Sequencing used immunoSEQ multiplex PCR; TCRdb keeps in-frame clones, though not all of them. The data contain 550,000 to 850,000 clones, roughly 12% of them singletons. No antigen has been identified for these receptors. Source material: naive CD4+ T cells from blood. The receptors stem from a man between 18 and 29 years old with type 1 diabetes.

The table lists this clone with a few counts. Additional DNA sequences in this sample encode the identical CDR3. V gene TRBV10-3 combines with J gene TRBJ1-2; D call uncertain. This CDR3 has 12 residues. Between the trimmed V and J ends, which lost 6 bases and 2 bases, there was a span of 7 bases. The germline V gene encodes CDR1 ENHRY and CDR2 SYGVKD. This CDR3 is CAISGPNYGYTF. In DNA, the CDR3 is TGTGCCATCAGCGGACCCAACTATGGCTACACCTTC.

A few counts support this clone. As DNA, the CDR3 is TGCGCCAGCACCCCCCGGTGGGACTCGGCCTACGAGCAGTACTTC. This sequence encodes CASTPRWDSAYEQYF. The chain couples TRBV5-1 to TRBJ2-7; TRBD2 is a possible D gene (6 bases). The CDR3 has 15 amino acids. In germline, CDR1 is SGHRS, CDR2 YFSETQ. V dropped 6 bases and J dropped 2 bases, with 18 bases sitting between them.

The J gene is TRBJ2-3, the V gene TRBV10-2; 11 bases match TRBD2. Germline V gene data show CDR1 as WSHSY and CDR2 as SAAADI. This CDR3 is built from 17 residues. V dropped 1 base and J dropped 0; count of bases not matched to a gene: 3. CDR3 in DNA: TGCGCCAGCAGTGAGTGGGGACTAGCGGCTAGCACAGATACGCAGTATTTT. This codes for CASSEWGLAASTDTQYF.

V usage is TRBV28 and J usage is TRBJ1-6, with 10 bases fitting TRBD1. V shed 5 bases, J shed 10 bases, and the junction held 11 bases outside the gene matches. The CDR3 spans 16 residues. The germline CDR1 and CDR2 sequences are MDHEN and SYDVKM. CDR3 amino acids: CASSPGQWTGGSPLHF. The CDR3 DNA reads TGTGCCAGCAGTCCCGGTCAGTGGACAGGGGGATCACCCCTCCACTTT. Looking up the rest from reference TRBV28 and TRBJ1-6 gives the full variable domain: DVKVTQSSRYLVKRTGEKVFLECVQDMDHENMFWYRQDPGLGLRLIYFSYDVKMKEKGDIPEGYSVSREKKERFSLILESASTNQTSMYLCASSPGQWTGGSPLHFGNGTRLTVT.

The chain uses TRBV14 and TRBJ2-3; D not certain. V lost 0 bases to trimming and J lost 11 bases, with 9 bases between them. The germline CDR1 and CDR2 sequences are SGHDN and FVKESK. CDR3 length: 12 amino acids. The CDR3 DNA reads as TGTGCCAGCAGCCAAGACAGGATGTGGCAGTATTTT. It is translated as CASSQDRMWQYF.

The chain links TRBV9 to TRBJ1-6; 12 bases align to TRBD1. CDR1 is SGDLS and CDR2 is YYNGEE in the germline V gene. After removal of 7 bases from V and 13 bases from J, the junction contained 9 bases not matched to a gene. The CDR3 covers 14 residues. CDR3 sequence: CASGAGTGGHPLHF. The CDR3, as DNA: TGTGCCAGCGGGGCCGGGACAGGGGGCCATCCCCTCCACTTT.

This chain links TRBV30 with TRBJ1-1; D is ambiguous. The V end was cut by 3 bases, the J end by 2 bases, with 7 bases between. Germline CDR1 reads GTSNPN; CDR2 reads SVGIG (reference sequence). The CDR3 is 12 residues long. CDR3 sequence reads: CAWRITNTEAFF. The CDR3 DNA follows: TGTGCCTGGAGAATCACCAACACTGAAGCTTTCTTT. Full variable domain (missing parts from reference TRBV30 and TRBJ1-1): SQTIHQWPATLVQPVGSPLSLECTVEGTSNPNLYWYRQAAGRGLQLLFYSVGIGQISSEVPQNLSASRPQDRQFILSSKKLLLSDSGFYLCAWRITNTEAFFGQGTRLTVV.